These 10 T cell receptor beta chains were all obtained from the same sample, sequenced in a study of long-term antiretroviral therapy in people with HIV. Assay version v3.0 of immunoSEQ was used, and it was run at survey level. TCRdb's table, derived via immunoSEQ multiplex PCR, lists solely in-frame clones and lacks some. The sample shows roughly 38,000 clones, approximately 85% of them seen only once. The specimen comprised unsorted PBMCs, sampled 0.3 years after starting antiretroviral therapy. These receptors were obtained from a man aged 18-30 years with HIV.

This clone appeared once. This sequence joins TRBV5-1 and TRBJ1-1; TRBD1 matches 12 bases. The CDR3 runs 16 residues. Germline-derived CDR1 and CDR2 are SGHRS and YFSETQ. V lost 2 bases and J lost 5; bases outside the gene matches: 7. The CDR3 DNA reads as TGCGCCAGCAGCTTAGCCGGGACAGGGGGCGGAACTGAAGCTTTCTTT. This translates into CASSLAGTGGGTEAFF.

This clone is a singleton in its sample. This chain links TRBV11-2 with TRBJ2-5, with 9 bases aligning to TRBD2. V shed 0 bases, J shed 1 base, and the junction held 6 bases outside the gene matches. The CDR3 contains 17 residues. Germline-derived CDR1 and CDR2 are SGHAT and FQNNGV. The CDR3 region is CASSLDLRLAVQETQYF. The CDR3, as DNA: TGTGCCAGCAGCTTAGATCTGAGACTAGCGGTCCAAGAGACCCAGTACTTC.

The CDR3 nucleotides read TGCGCCAGCAGCCCCTATCTAGCGGGAGCTCCCGGGGAGCTGTTTTTT. Encoded protein: CASSPYLAGAPGELFF. The chain is built from TRBV4-3 and TRBJ2-2, with 10 positions matching TRBD2. CDR1 is LGHNA, CDR2 YSLEER, per germline. The CDR3 consists of 16 residues. V lost 4 bases to trimming and J lost 6 bases; unmatched junction nucleotides: 8.

The gene calls are TRBV2 and TRBJ1-3; 8 bases agree with TRBD1. CDR1 and CDR2 from the germline V gene are SNHLY and FYNNEI. The CDR3 covers 14 residues. The J segment lost 2 bases and the V segment lost 5 bases, leaving 2 bases of the junction unmatched. The CDR3 coding sequence is TGTGCCAGCAGTTCACAGGGGGCTGGAAACACCATATATTTT. Amino acids: CASSSQGAGNTIYF. The variable domain in full, completed from reference TRBV2 and TRBJ1-3, reads EPEVTQTPSHQVTQMGQEVILRCVPISNHLYFYWYRQILGQKVEFLVSFYNNEISEKSEIFDDQFSVERPDGSNFTLKIRSTKLEDSAMYFCASSSQGAGNTIYFGEGSWLTVV.

The CDR3 loop reads CASSLTWGREKLFF. For the CDR3, the DNA is TGTGCCAGCAGCTTGACCTGGGGCCGGGAAAAACTGTTTTTT. This chain connects TRBV5-6 to TRBJ1-4, with D tentatively TRBD1 (5 bases). In germline, CDR1 is SGHDT, CDR2 YYEEEE. The CDR3 is 14 amino acids. The V end lost 1 base, the J end lost 8 bases, and 12 bases lay between the germline ends.

The chain couples TRBV27 to TRBJ2-3; D may be TRBD2 (7 bases). Per germline, CDR1 MNHEY and CDR2 SMNVEV (reference sequence). Trimming stripped 2 bases from V and 8 bases from J, with 14 bases between. The CDR3 loop spans 14 amino acids. The CDR3 spells CASSLAGAGGTQYF. The CDR3 DNA reads as TGTGCCAGCAGTTTAGCGGGGGCCGGGGGTACGCAGTATTTT.

The chain carries TRBV6-1 and TRBJ1-1; weak D call: TRBD1 (5 bases). V lost 0 bases and J lost 12, with 32 bases in between. Germline-derived CDR1 and CDR2 are MNHNS and SASEGT. CDR3 length: 19 amino acids. CDR3 coding DNA: TGTGCCAGCAGTGAAGCCCGGGGGGGGACCTTCTCAAGAACATGGGGTACTTTCTTT. Its protein is CASSEARGGTFSRTWGTFF.

In this sample, this clone turned up once. The chain employs TRBV5-6 and TRBJ1-5; TRBD1 aligns across 8 bases. The CDR3 spans 13 residues. The V gene end was trimmed by 2 bases and the J gene end by 7 bases; junction bases not matched to a gene: 2. Per germline, CDR1 SGHDT and CDR2 YYEEEE. The CDR3 DNA follows: TGTGCCAGCAGCTTACAGGGGGAACAGCCCCAGCATTTT. Its protein is CASSLQGEQPQHF.

The gene calls are TRBV5-1 and TRBJ2-3; TRBD1 agrees at 7 bases. CDR3 length: 16 residues. V dropped 0 bases and J dropped 1; count of bases not matched to a gene: 5. Germline values: CDR1 SGHRS, CDR2 YFSETQ. This CDR3 is CASSLGGGSRTDTQYF. Here the CDR3 DNA reads TGCGCCAGCAGCTTGGGAGGGGGCTCTCGCACAGATACGCAGTATTTT.

This clone came up once. V and J are TRBV5-1 and TRBJ1-6; the D gene is possibly TRBD1 (6 bases). The CDR3 totals 19 residues. V lost 1 base to trimming and J lost 1 base, with 18 bases between them. CDR1 is SGHRS, CDR2 YFSETQ, per germline. The CDR3 spells CASSLKGGTHKSYNSPLHF. The CDR3 DNA reads TGCGCCAGCAGCTTGAAGGGGGGCACCCACAAATCCTATAATTCACCCCTCCACTTT.